Sequencing of this T cell receptor beta chain was carried out in a study of T cells in Graves' hyperthyroidism and ophthalmopathy. Regions amplified from RNA transcripts were the TCR beta CDR3 regions. Using the HTBI primer set, a first-round RT-PCR was run on the TCR CDR3. One entry per CDR3 protein, called by TCRdb with MiXCR from the multiplex PCR reads. The sample lists roughly 570,000 distinct CDR3 sequences; 46% were seen once. The CDR3 runs to 13 residues. CDR1 is MNHEY, CDR2 SMNVEV, per germline (reference sequence). Trimming took off 6 bases at V and 2 bases at J, with 10 bases between the two ends. Of note for this clonotype: Its target is not known.

Whole-study findings and limits: Stable hyperthyroidism was told apart from ophthalmopathy by a model built on 13 V-J features. The model forecast ophthalmopathy, anticipating it by a median roughly 6.5 months before onset. Within blood appeared most thyroid clonotypes that had expanded above 0.001.

Diagnoses rested on clinical symptoms, serum thyroxine and TRAb, thyroid ultrasound and orbital computed tomography. The chain is built from TRBV27 and TRBJ1-1; D is uncertain. The specimen was peripheral blood or thyroid tissue (not recorded which). This receptor was obtained from an adult woman with Graves' disease, either hyperthyroidism or ophthalmopathy (not recorded which). This CDR3 is CASREGFNTEAFF. Here the CDR3 DNA reads TGTGCCAGCAGAGAAGGTTTCAACACTGAAGCTTTCTTT.